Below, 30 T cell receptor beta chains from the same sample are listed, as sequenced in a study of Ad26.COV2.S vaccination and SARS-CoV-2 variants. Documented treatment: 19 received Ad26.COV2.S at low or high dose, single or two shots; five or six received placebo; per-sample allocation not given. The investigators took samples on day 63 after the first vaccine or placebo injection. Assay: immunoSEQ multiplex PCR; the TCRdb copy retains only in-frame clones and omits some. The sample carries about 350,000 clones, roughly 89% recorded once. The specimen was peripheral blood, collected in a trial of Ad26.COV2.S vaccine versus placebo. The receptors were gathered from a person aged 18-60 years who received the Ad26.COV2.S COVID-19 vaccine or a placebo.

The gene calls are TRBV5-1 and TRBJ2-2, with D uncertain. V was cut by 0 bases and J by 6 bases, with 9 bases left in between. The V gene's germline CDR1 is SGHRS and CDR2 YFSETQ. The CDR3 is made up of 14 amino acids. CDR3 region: CASSLGQDAGELFF. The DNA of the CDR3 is TGCGCCAGCAGCTTGGGGCAGGACGCCGGGGAGCTGTTTTTT.

Here the CDR3 reads CSASEGGTETYSNQPQHF. DNA of the CDR3: TGCAGTGCTAGTGAAGGGGGTACAGAGACCTATAGCAATCAGCCCCAGCATTTT. The rearrangement uses TRBV20-1 and TRBJ1-5, with a weak D call TRBD1 (6 bases). This CDR3 has 18 amino acids. The V gene lost 3 bases and the J gene lost 0 bases, with 21 bases spanning the gap. Germline CDR1 is DFQATT and CDR2 is SNEGSKA (reference sequence).

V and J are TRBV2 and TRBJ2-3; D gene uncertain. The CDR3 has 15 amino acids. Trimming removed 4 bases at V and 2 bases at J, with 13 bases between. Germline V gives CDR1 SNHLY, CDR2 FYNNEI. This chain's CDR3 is CASSGNYRFTDTQYF. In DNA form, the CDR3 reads TGTGCCAGCAGTGGCAACTACCGCTTCACAGATACGCAGTATTTT. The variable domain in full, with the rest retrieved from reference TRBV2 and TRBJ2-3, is EPEVTQTPSHQVTQMGQEVILRCVPISNHLYFYWYRQILGQKVEFLVSFYNNEISEKSEIFDDQFSVERPDGSNFTLKIRSTKLEDSAMYFCASSGNYRFTDTQYFGPGTRLTVL.

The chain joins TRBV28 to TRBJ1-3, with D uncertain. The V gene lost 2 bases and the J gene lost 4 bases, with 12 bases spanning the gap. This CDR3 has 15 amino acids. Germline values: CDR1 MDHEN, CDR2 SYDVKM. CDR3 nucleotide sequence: TGTGCCAGCAGTTTAACAGCAAGCAGAGGAAACACCATATATTTT. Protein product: CASSLTASRGNTIYF.

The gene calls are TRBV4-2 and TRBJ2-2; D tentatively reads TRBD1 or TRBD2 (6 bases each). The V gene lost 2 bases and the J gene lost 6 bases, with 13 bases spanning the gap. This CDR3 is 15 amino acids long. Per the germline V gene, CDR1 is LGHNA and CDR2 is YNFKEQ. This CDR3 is CASSQWGALAGELFF. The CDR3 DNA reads TGTGCCAGCAGCCAATGGGGGGCGCTCGCCGGGGAGCTGTTTTTT.

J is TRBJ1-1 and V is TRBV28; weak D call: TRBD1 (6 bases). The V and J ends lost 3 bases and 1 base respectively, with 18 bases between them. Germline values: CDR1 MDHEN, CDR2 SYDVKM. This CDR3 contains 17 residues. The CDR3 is CASSFSGAGGTNTEAFF. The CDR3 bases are TGTGCCAGCAGTTTTTCGGGGGCTGGAGGAACGAACACTGAAGCTTTCTTT.

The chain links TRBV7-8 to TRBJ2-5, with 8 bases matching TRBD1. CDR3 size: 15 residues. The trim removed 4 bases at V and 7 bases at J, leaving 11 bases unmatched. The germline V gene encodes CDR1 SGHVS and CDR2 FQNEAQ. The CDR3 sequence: CASSSPQGAKVTQYF. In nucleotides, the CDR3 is TGTGCCAGCAGCTCACCCCAGGGGGCGAAGGTGACCCAGTACTTC.

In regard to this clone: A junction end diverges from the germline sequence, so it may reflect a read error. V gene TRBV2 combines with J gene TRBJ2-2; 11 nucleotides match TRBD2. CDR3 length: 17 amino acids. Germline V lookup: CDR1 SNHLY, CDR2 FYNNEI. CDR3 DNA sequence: TGTGCCAGCAGCGAAGAAGGACTAGCGGGCCTCACCGGGGAGCTGTTTTTT. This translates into CASSEEGLAGLTGELFF.

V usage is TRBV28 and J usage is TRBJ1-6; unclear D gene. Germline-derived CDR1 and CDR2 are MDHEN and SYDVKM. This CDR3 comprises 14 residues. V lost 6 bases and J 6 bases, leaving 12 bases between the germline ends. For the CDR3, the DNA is TGTGCCAGCAGCGTAGGTTCCGCTAATTCACCCCTCCACTTT. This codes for CASSVGSANSPLHF.

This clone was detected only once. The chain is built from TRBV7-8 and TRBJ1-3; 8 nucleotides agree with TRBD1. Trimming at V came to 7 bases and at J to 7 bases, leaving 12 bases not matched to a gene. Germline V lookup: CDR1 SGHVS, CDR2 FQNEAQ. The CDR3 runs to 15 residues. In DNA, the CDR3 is TGTGCCAGCACCCCGACAGGGGCCCTGTGGAACACCATATATTTT. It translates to CASTPTGALWNTIYF.

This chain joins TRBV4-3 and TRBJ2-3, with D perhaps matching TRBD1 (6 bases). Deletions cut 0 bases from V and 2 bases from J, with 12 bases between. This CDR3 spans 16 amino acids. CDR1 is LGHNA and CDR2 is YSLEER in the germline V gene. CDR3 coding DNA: TGCGCCAGCAGCCAAGATTGGGGGACAAACACAGATACGCAGTATTTT. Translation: CASSQDWGTNTDTQYF.

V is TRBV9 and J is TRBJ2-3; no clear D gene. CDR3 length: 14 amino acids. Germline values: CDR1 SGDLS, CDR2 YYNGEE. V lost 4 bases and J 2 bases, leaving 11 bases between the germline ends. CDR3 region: CASSSNPDTDTQYF. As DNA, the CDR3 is TGTGCCAGCAGCTCCAACCCGGACACAGATACGCAGTATTTT. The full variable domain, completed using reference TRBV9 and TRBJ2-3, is DSGVTQTPKHLITATGQRVTLRCSPRSGDLSVYWYQQSLDQGLQFLIQYYNGEERAKGNILERFSAQQFPDLHSELNLSSLELGDSALYFCASSSNPDTDTQYFGPGTRLTVL.

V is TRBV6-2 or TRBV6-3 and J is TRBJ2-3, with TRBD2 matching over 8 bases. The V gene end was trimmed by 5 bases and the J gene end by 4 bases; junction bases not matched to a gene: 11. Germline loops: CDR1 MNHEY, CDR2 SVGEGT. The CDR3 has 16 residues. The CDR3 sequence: CASSTPSKGLADTQYF. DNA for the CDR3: TGTGCCAGCAGTACGCCAAGCAAGGGACTAGCAGATACGCAGTATTTT.

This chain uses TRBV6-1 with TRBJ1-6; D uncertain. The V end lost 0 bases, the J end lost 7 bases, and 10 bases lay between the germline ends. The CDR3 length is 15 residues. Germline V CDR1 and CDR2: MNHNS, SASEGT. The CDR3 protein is CASSEAFSFNSPLHF. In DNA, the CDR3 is TGTGCCAGCAGTGAAGCGTTTTCCTTCAATTCACCCCTCCACTTT.

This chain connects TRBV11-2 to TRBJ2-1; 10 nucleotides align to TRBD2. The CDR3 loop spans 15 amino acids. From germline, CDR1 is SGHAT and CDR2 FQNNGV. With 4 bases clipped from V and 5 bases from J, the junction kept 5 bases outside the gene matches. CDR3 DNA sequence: TGTGCCAGCAGCTACGGGACTAGCGCTCACAATGAGCAGTTCTTC. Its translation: CASSYGTSAHNEQFF. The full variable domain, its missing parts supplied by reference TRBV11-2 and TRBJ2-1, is EAGVAQSPRYKIIEKRQSVAFWCNPISGHATLYWYQQILGQGPKLLIQFQNNGVVDDSQLPKDRFSAERLKGVDSTLKIQPAKLEDSAVYLCASSYGTSAHNEQFFGPGTRLTVL.

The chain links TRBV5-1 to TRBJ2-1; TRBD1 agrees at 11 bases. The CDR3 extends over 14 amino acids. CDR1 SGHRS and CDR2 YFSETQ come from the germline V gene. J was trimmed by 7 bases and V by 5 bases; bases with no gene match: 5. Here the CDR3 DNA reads TGCGCCAGCAGGGGGACAGGGGGTGTGAATGAGCAGTTCTTC. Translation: CASRGTGGVNEQFF.

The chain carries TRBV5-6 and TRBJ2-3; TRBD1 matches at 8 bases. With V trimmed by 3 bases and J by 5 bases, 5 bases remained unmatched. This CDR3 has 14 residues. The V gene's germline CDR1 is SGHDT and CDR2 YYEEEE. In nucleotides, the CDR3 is TGTGCCAGCAGCTACGGACAGGGTCAAGATACGCAGTATTTT. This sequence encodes CASSYGQGQDTQYF.

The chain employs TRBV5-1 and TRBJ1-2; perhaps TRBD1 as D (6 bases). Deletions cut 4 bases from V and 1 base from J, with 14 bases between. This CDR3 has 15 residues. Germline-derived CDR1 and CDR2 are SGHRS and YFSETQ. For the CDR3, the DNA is TGCGCCAGCAGCGCCTCACAGGGAATTAACTATGGCTACACCTTC. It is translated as CASSASQGINYGYTF.

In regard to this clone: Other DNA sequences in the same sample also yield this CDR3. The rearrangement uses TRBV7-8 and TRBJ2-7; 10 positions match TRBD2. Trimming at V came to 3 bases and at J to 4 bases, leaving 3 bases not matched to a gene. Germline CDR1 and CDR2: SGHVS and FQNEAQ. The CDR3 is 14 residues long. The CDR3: CASSLGTSDYEQYF. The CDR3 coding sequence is TGTGCCAGCAGCTTGGGGACTAGCGATTACGAGCAGTACTTC.

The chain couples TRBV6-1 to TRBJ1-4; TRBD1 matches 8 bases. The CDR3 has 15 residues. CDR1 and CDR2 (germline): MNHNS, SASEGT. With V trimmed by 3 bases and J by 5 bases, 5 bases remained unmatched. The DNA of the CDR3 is TGTGCCAGCAGTGAGGACAGGGTATGGAATGAAAAACTGTTTTTT. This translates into CASSEDRVWNEKLFF.

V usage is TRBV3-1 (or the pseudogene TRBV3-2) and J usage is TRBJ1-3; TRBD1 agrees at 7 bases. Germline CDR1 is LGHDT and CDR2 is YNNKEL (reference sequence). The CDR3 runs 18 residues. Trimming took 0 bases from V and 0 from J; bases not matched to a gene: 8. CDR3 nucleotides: TGTGCCAGCAGCCAAGAGGACAGGACGAGACCCTCTGGAAACACCATATATTTT. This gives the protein CASSQEDRTRPSGNTIYF.

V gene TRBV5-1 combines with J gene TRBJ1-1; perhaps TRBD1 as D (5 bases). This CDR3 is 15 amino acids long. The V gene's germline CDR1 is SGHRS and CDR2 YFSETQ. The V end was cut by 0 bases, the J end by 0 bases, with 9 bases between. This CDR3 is CASSLGAGMNTEAFF. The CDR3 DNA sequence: TGCGCCAGCAGCTTGGGAGCAGGGATGAACACTGAAGCTTTCTTT.

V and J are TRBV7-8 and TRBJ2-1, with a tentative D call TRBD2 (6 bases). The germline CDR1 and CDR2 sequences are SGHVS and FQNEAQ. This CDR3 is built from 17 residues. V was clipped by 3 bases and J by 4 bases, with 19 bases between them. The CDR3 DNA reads TGTGCCAGCAGCTTCCTCCGGGGAGCGGGCCTTTACAATGAGCAGTTCTTC. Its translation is CASSFLRGAGLYNEQFF.

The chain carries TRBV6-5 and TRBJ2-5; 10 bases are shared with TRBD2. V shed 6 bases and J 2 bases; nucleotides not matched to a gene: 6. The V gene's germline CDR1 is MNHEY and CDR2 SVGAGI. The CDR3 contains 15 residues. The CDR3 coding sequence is TGTGCCAGCAGCCGCGGACTAGCGGAACAAGAGACCCAGTACTTC. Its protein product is CASSRGLAEQETQYF.

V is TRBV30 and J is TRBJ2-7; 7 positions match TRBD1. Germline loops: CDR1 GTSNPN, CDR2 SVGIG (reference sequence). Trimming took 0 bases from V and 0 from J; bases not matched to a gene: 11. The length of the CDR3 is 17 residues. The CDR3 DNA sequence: TGTGCCTGGAGTGTAGGGGGCGCGTTTTCGACCTCCTACGAGCAGTACTTC. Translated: CAWSVGGAFSTSYEQYF.

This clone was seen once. The CDR3, as DNA: TGTGCCAGCAGTTACGAGGGGTGGCCGAGCACAGATACGCAGTATTTT. Its translation: CASSYEGWPSTDTQYF. The rearrangement links TRBV6-6 to TRBJ2-3, with D perhaps assigned TRBD1 or TRBD2 (5 bases each). Germline V gives CDR1 MNHNY, CDR2 SVGAGI (reference sequence). CDR3 length: 16 amino acids. Trimming pared 2 bases from V and 0 bases from J, leaving 12 bases between.

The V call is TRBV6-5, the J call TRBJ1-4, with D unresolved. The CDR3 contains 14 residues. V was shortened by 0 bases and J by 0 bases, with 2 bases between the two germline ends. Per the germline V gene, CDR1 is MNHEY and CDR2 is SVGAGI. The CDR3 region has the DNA TGTGCCAGCAGTTACTCGTCAACTAATGAAAAACTGTTTTTT. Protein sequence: CASSYSSTNEKLFF.

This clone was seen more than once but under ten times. In nucleotides, the CDR3 is TGCAGCGTCAGGCGGAGGGGCACAGATACGCAGTATTTT. Its translation: CSVRRRGTDTQYF. This chain uses TRBV29-1 with TRBJ2-3, with D possibly being TRBD2 (6 bases). With 6 bases removed from V and 1 base from J, the gap between germline ends came to 11 bases. Germline values: CDR1 SQVTM, CDR2 ANQGSEA. The CDR3 sequence is 13 residues long.

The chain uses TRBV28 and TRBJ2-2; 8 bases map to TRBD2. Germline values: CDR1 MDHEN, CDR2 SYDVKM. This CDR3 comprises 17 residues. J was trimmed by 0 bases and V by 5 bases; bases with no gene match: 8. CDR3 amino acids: CASSLIRLASNTGELFF. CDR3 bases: TGTGCCAGCAGTCTAATCCGACTAGCGTCGAACACCGGGGAGCTGTTTTTT. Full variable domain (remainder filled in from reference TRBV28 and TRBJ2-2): DVKVTQSSRYLVKRTGEKVFLECVQDMDHENMFWYRQDPGLGLRLIYFSYDVKMKEKGDIPEGYSVSREKKERFSLILESASTNQTSMYLCASSLIRLASNTGELFFGEGSRLTVL.

The CDR3: CASSERGGPTEAFF. The DNA for the CDR3 is TGTGCCAGCAGTGAACGGGGAGGACCCACTGAAGCTTTCTTT. The chain carries TRBV6-1 and TRBJ1-1; D gene uncertain. Germline V gene data show CDR1 as MNHNS and CDR2 as SASEGT. V lost 2 bases, J lost 4 bases, and 11 bases lay in between. This CDR3 is built from 14 residues.